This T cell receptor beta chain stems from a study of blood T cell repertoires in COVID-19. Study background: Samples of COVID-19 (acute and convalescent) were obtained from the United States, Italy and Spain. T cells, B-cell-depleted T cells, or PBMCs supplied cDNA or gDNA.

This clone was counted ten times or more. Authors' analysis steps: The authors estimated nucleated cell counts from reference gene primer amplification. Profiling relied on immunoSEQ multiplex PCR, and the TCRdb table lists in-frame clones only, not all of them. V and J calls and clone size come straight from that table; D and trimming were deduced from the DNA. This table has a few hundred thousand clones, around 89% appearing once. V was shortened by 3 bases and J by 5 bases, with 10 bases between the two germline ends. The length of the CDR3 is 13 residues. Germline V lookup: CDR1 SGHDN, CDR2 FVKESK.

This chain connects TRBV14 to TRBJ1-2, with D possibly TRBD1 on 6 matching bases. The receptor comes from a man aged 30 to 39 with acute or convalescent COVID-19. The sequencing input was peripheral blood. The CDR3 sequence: CASSQTRGYGYTF. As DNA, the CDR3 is TGTGCCAGCAGCCAGACGAGGGGGTATGGCTACACCTTC.